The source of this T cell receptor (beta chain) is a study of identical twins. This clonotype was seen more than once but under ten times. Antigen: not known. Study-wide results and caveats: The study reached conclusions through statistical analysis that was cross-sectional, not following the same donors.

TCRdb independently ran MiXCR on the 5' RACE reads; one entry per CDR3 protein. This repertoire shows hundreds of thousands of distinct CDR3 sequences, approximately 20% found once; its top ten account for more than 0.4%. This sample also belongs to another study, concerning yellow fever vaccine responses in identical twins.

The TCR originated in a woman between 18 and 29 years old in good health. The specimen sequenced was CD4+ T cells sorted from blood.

The CDR3 DNA follows: TGCAGCGTTGAAGATGTATGGACCGCCCGGAATGAGCAGTTCTTC. Residues: CSVEDVWTARNEQFF. The rearrangement links TRBV29-1 to TRBJ2-1; D unclear. CDR1 and CDR2 from the germline V gene are SQVTM and ANQGSEA. Deletions cut 0 bases from V and 7 bases from J, with 16 bases between. The CDR3 is made up of 15 amino acids.